A single TCR beta chain is shown here with its context. Its cognate antigen is unknown. The V gene's germline CDR1 is LNHDA and CDR2 SQIVND (reference sequence). The CDR3 spans 15 residues. The V end lost 6 bases, the J end lost 2 bases, and 15 bases lay between the germline ends. This sample is drawn from a study of CD8+CD57+ T cells in acquired aplastic anemia. Findings and caveats of the study: Both patients and controls carried the same twenty-nine CD8+ CDR3 sequences.

The TCR beta profiling, which covered VDJ combination and CDR3 sequence, was carried out using genomic DNA as the template. One entry per CDR3 protein results from TCRdb running MiXCR on the reads. In the table there are 60,000 to 75,000 distinct CDR3 sequences, around 50% of which are singletons. The TCR sequence derives from a human donor in good health, serving as a control. Material for sequencing was sorted CD4+, CD8+, or CD8+CD57+ T cells (not recorded which) from PBMCs. The chain couples TRBV19 to TRBJ2-3; D ambiguous. CDR3 nucleotides: TGTGCCAGTAGCACCATAGTTGGGGACACAGATACGCAGTATTTT. Its protein is CASSTIVGDTDTQYF.